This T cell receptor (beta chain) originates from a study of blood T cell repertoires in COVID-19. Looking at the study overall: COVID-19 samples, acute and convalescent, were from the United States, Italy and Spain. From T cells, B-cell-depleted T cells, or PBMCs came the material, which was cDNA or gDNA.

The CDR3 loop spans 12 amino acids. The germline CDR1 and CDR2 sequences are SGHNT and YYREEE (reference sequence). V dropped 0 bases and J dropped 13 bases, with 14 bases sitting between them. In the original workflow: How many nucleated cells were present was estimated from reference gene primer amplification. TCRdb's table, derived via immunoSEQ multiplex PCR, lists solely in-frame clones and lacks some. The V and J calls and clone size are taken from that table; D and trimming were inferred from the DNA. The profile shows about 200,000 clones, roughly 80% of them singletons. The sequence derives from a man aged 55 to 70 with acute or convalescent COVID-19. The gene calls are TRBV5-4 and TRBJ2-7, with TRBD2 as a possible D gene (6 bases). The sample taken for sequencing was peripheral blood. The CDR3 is CASSLGGTLIYF. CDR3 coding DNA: TGTGCCAGCAGCTTGGGAGGGACTCTAATTTACTTC.